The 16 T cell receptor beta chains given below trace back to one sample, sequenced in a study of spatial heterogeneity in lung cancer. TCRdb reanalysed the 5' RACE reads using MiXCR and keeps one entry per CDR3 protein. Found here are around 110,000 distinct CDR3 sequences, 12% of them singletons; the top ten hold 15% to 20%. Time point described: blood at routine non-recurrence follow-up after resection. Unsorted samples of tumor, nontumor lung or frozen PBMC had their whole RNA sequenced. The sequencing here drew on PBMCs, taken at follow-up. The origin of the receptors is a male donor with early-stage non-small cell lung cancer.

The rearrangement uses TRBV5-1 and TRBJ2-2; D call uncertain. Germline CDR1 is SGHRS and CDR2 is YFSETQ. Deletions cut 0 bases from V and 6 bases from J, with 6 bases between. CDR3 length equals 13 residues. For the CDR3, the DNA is TGCGCCAGCAGCTTGGCGAGCTCCGGGGAGCTGTTTTTT. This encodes CASSLASSGELFF.

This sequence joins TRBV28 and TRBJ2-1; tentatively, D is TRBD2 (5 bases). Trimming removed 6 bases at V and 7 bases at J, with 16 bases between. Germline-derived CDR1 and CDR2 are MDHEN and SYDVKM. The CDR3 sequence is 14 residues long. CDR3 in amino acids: CASSPGSARNEQFF. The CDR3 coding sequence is TGTGCCAGCAGCCCCGGTAGCGCACGGAATGAGCAGTTCTTC.

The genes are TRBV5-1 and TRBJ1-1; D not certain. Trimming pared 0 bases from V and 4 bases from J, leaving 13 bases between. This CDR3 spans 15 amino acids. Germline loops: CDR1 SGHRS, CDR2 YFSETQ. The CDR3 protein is CASSLEWLGVTEAFF. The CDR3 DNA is TGCGCCAGCAGCTTGGAATGGCTCGGTGTCACTGAAGCTTTCTTT.

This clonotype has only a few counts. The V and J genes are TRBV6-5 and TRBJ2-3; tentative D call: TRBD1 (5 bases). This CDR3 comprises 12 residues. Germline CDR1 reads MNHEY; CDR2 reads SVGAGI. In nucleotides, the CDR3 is TGTGCTGCAGGGTGGAGCACAGATACGCAGTATTTT. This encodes CAAGWSTDTQYF.

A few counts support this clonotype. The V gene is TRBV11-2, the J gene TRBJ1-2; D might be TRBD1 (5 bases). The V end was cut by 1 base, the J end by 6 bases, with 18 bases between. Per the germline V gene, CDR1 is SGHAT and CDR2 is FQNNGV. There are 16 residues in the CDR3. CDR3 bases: TGTGCCAGCAGCTTAGGGGGCAGAACGATCCACAATGGCTACACCTTC. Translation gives CASSLGGRTIHNGYTF.

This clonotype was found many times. This CDR3 is CASSQPQGSNEKLFF. The DNA for the CDR3 is TGTGCCAGCAGCCAGCCACAGGGATCTAATGAAAAACTGTTTTTT. This rearrangement joins TRBV4-2 to TRBJ1-4; D is perhaps TRBD1 (6 bases). Germline values: CDR1 LGHNA, CDR2 YNFKEQ. Trimming removed 3 bases at V and 3 bases at J, with 11 bases between. The CDR3 totals 15 residues.

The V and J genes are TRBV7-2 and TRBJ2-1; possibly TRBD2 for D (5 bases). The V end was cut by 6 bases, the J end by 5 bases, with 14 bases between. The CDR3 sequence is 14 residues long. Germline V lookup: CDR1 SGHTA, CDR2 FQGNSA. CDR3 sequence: CASSKRAVNNEQFF. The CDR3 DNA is TGTGCCAGCAGTAAGAGGGCGGTAAACAATGAGCAGTTCTTC.

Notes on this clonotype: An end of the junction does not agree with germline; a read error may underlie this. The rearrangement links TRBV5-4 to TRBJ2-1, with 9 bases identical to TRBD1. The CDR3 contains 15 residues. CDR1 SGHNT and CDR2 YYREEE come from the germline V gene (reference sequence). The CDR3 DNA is TGTGCCAGCAGGTTGGACAGGGGAGGCTACAATGAGCAGTTCTTC. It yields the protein CASRLDRGGYNEQFF.

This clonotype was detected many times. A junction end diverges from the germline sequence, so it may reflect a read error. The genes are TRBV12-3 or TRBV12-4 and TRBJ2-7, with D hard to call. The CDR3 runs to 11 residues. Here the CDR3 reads CASSSGYEQHF. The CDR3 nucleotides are TGTGCCAGCAGTTCCGGCTACGAGCAGCACTTC.

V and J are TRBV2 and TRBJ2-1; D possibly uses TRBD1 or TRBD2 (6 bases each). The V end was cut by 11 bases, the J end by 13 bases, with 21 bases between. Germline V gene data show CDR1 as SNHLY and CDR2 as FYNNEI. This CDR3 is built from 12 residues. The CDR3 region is CASAGGAVNQFF. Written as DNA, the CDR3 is TGTGCCTCCGCCGGGGGCGCGGTCAATCAGTTCTTC.

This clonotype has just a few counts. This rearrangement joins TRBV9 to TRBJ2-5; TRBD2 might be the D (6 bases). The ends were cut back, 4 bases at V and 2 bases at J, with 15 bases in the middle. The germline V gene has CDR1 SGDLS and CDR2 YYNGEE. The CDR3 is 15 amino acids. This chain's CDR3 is CASSPLMGGQETQYF. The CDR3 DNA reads TGTGCCAGCAGCCCACTCATGGGAGGACAAGAGACCCAGTACTTC.

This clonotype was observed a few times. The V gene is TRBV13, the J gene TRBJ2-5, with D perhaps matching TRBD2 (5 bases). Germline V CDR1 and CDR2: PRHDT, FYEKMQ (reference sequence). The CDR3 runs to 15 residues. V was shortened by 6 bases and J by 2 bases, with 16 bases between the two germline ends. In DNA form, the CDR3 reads TGTGCCAGCAGTCATGGCGGGCTCCATCAAGAGACCCAGTACTTC. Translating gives CASSHGGLHQETQYF.

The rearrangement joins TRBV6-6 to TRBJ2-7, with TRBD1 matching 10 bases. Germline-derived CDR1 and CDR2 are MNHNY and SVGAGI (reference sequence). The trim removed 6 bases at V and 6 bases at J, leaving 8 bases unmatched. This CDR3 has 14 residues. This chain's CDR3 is CASSRDRGGGEQYF. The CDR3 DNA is TGTGCCAGCAGCCGGGACAGGGGAGGCGGCGAGCAGTACTTC.

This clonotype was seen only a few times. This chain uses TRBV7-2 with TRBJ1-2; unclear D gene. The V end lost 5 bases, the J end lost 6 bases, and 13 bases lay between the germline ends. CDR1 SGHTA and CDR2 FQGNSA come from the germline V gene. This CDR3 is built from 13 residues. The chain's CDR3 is CASSPNKMDGYTF. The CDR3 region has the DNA TGTGCCAGCAGCCCGAACAAGATGGATGGCTACACCTTC.

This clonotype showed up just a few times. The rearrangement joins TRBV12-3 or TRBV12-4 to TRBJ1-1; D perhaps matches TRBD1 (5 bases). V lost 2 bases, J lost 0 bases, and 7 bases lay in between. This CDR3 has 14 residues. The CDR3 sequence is CASSLRGLNTEAFF. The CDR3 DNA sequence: TGTGCCAGCAGTTTAAGGGGTTTGAACACTGAAGCTTTCTTT.

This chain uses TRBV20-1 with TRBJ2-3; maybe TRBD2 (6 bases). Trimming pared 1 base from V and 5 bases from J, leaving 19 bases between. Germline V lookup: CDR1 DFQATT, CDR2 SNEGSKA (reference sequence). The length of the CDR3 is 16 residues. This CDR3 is CSARGPLGGRLDTQYF. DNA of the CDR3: TGCAGTGCTAGAGGACCGCTGGGGGGAAGGCTAGATACGCAGTATTTT.